The rows below give T cell receptor beta chains drawn from one sample of a study of response to subunit inactivated influenza vaccine. In TCRdb, the RT-PCR reads were re-called with MiXCR into one record per CDR3 protein. The sample holds under 950,000 distinct CDR3 sequences, 21% seen once. Sequences were derived from PBMCs from blood, sampled 5 days after vaccination. These receptors originate from a man in his fifties who received an inactivated influenza vaccine. Each CDR3 is given with its conserved first and last residue. The D gene is left open where the match is weak. Size tells how often a clone was seen (once, few, many) or the class of an expanded clone, and some rows leave it out.

d_gene: .; j_gene: TRBJ2-2; v_gene: TRBV6-2/TRBV6-3; abundance: few; CDR3nt: TGTGCCAGCAGCCCGGGCGTCCTCTCGAACACCGGGGAGCTGTTTTTT; CDR3aa: CASSPGVLSNTGELFF
d_gene: .; j_gene: TRBJ2-2; v_gene: TRBV3-1; abundance: few; CDR3nt: .; CDR3aa: CASSQVGVGTRRAGELFF
d_gene: TRBD2; j_gene: TRBJ2-7; v_gene: TRBV29-1; abundance: many; CDR3nt: TGCAGCGTTGTGGGGGGGTTAGCGGGAGTAAGGTACGAGCAGTACTTC; CDR3aa: CSVVGGLAGVRYEQYF
d_gene: .; j_gene: TRBJ1-4; v_gene: TRBV10-2; abundance: .; CDR3nt: TGCGCCAGCAGGGAGTTCCTGTCCACTAATGAAAAACTGTTTTTT; CDR3aa: CASREFLSTNEKLFF
d_gene: .; j_gene: TRBJ2-2; v_gene: TRBV10-3; abundance: .; CDR3nt: TGTGCCATCAGCGGAAACCCCACCGGGGAGCTGTTTTTT; CDR3aa: CAISGNPTGELFF
d_gene: .; j_gene: TRBJ2-1; v_gene: TRBV30; abundance: .; CDR3nt: TGTGCCTGGAGTGTAAACTCCTACAATGAGCAGTTCTTC; CDR3aa: CAWSVNSYNEQFF
d_gene: .; j_gene: TRBJ2-3; v_gene: TRBV20-1; abundance: .; CDR3nt: TGCAGTGCTAACTACGTGGATACGCAGTATTTT; CDR3aa: CSANYVDTQYF
d_gene: .; j_gene: TRBJ1-1; v_gene: TRBV5-1; abundance: once; CDR3nt: TGCGCCAGCAGCTTGGACGGATTCACTGAAGCTTTCTTT; CDR3aa: CASSLDGFTEAFF
d_gene: TRBD2; j_gene: TRBJ2-7; v_gene: TRBV10-3; abundance: .; CDR3nt: TGTGCCATCAGCCCACTAGCGGGGAGCTCCTACGAGCAGTACTTC; CDR3aa: CAISPLAGSSYEQYF
d_gene: .; j_gene: TRBJ1-6; v_gene: TRBV12-3/TRBV12-4; abundance: .; CDR3nt: TGTGCCAGCAGTTTGCGGGGACTAGGGTCACCCCTCCACTTT; CDR3aa: CASSLRGLGSPLHF
d_gene: TRBD2; j_gene: TRBJ2-1; v_gene: TRBV28; abundance: .; CDR3nt: TGTGCCACCAGTTTTCTCGGGGGGGCCTGGGATGAGCAGTTCTTC; CDR3aa: CATSFLGGAWDEQFF
d_gene: .; j_gene: TRBJ2-5; v_gene: TRBV29-1; abundance: few; CDR3nt: TGCAGCGTTTGGGTGGTGGGGTACCAAGAGACCCAGTACTTC; CDR3aa: CSVWVVGYQETQYF
d_gene: .; j_gene: TRBJ2-3; v_gene: TRBV3-1; abundance: few; CDR3nt: TGTGCCAGCAGCCAAGATCCGGCGACGGTGGGTACGCAGTATTTT; CDR3aa: CASSQDPATVGTQYF
d_gene: .; j_gene: TRBJ2-3; v_gene: TRBV12-3/TRBV12-4; abundance: few; CDR3nt: TGTGCCAGCAGACAGGGACTTGGGACAGATACGCAGTATTTT; CDR3aa: CASRQGLGTDTQYF
d_gene: TRBD2; j_gene: TRBJ2-1; v_gene: TRBV20-1; abundance: many; CDR3nt: TGCAGTGCTAGAGTGGGCGGGAGAAATGAGCAGTTCTTC; CDR3aa: CSARVGGRNEQFF
d_gene: TRBD2; j_gene: TRBJ2-5; v_gene: TRBV9; abundance: few; CDR3nt: TGTGCCAGCAGCTTACAACCAATCGGACTAGCGGGTCACCACACCCAAGAGACCCAGTACTTC; CDR3aa: CASSLQPIGLAGHHTQETQYF
d_gene: .; j_gene: TRBJ2-1; v_gene: TRBV6-2/TRBV6-3; abundance: few; CDR3nt: TGTGCCAGCAGTTACGTGGGGCCGTACAATGAGCAGTTCTTC; CDR3aa: CASSYVGPYNEQFF
d_gene: TRBD1; j_gene: TRBJ2-7; v_gene: TRBV5-1; abundance: few; CDR3nt: TGCGCCAGCAGCCGGGACAGTCCTTCCTACGAGCAGTACTTC; CDR3aa: CASSRDSPSYEQYF
d_gene: .; j_gene: TRBJ2-1; v_gene: TRBV12-3/TRBV12-4; abundance: few; CDR3nt: TGTGCCAGCAGTTTAGGCAGGTTCCCCTACAATGAGCAGTTCTTC; CDR3aa: CASSLGRFPYNEQFF
d_gene: .; j_gene: TRBJ1-5; v_gene: TRBV12-3/TRBV12-4; abundance: few; CDR3nt: TGTGCCAGCAGCCAAACAGGGTCAGGAAATCAGCCCCAGCATTTT; CDR3aa: CASSQTGSGNQPQHF
d_gene: .; j_gene: TRBJ1-6; v_gene: TRBV12-3/TRBV12-4; abundance: few; CDR3nt: TGTGCCAGCAGTTACAGAAATCCACCCCTCCACTTT; CDR3aa: CASSYRNPPLHF
d_gene: .; j_gene: TRBJ1-1; v_gene: TRBV12-3/TRBV12-4; abundance: .; CDR3nt: TGTGCCAGCAGTTTAGCTTTCGGCACTGAAGCTTTCTTT; CDR3aa: CASSLAFGTEAFF
d_gene: .; j_gene: TRBJ2-5; v_gene: TRBV9; abundance: .; CDR3nt: TGTGCCAGCAGCGTAGAGACCACCGGGACCCAGTACTTC; CDR3aa: CASSVETTGTQYF
d_gene: TRBD1; j_gene: TRBJ2-4; v_gene: TRBV7-2; abundance: .; CDR3nt: TGTGCCAGCAGCTTACAATATACAGGGGCCGCCAAAAACATTCAGTACTTC; CDR3aa: CASSLQYTGAAKNIQYF
d_gene: TRBD1; j_gene: TRBJ1-5; v_gene: TRBV12-3/TRBV12-4; abundance: many; CDR3nt: TGTGCCACCCAGACAGGGAATCAGCCCCAGCATTTT; CDR3aa: CATQTGNQPQHF
d_gene: .; j_gene: TRBJ2-7; v_gene: TRBV7-7; abundance: .; CDR3nt: TGTGCCAGCAGCTTATCGGGGTTCCACGAGCAGTACTTC; CDR3aa: CASSLSGFHEQYF
d_gene: .; j_gene: TRBJ1-1; v_gene: TRBV5-1; abundance: once; CDR3nt: TGCGCCAGCAGCTTGGACAGGTATGAAGCTTTCTTT; CDR3aa: CASSLDRYEAFF
d_gene: .; j_gene: TRBJ2-5; v_gene: TRBV2; abundance: few; CDR3nt: TGTGCCAGCAGTGTCGAAGTTCAAGAGACCCAGTACTTC; CDR3aa: CASSVEVQETQYF
d_gene: .; j_gene: TRBJ2-7; v_gene: TRBV29-1; abundance: .; CDR3nt: TGCAGCGTCCGAGGTACCCCGGTCGGCGAGCAGTACTTC; CDR3aa: CSVRGTPVGEQYF
d_gene: .; j_gene: TRBJ2-2; v_gene: TRBV12-3/TRBV12-4; abundance: .; CDR3nt: TGTGCCAGCAGTTTCTGGGCTGCTAACACCGGGGAGCTGTTTTTT; CDR3aa: CASSFWAANTGELFF
d_gene: TRBD1; j_gene: TRBJ2-7; v_gene: TRBV6-1; abundance: .; CDR3nt: TGTGCCAGCAGTAGGACAGGGTCCCGCTCCTACGAGCAGTACTTC; CDR3aa: CASSRTGSRSYEQYF
d_gene: TRBD1; j_gene: TRBJ2-5; v_gene: TRBV25-1; abundance: few; CDR3nt: TGTGCCAGCAGGGGACAGGGGACACTGGAGACCCAGTACTTC; CDR3aa: CASRGQGTLETQYF
d_gene: .; j_gene: TRBJ2-1; v_gene: TRBV18; abundance: .; CDR3nt: TGTGCCAGCTCACCGGCGTGGGCGAGCTCCTACAATGAGCAGTTCTTC; CDR3aa: CASSPAWASSYNEQFF
d_gene: .; j_gene: TRBJ2-2; v_gene: TRBV20-1; abundance: .; CDR3nt: TGCAGTGCTAGAGTCCTGGGGGAGCGGACCGGGGAGCTGTTTTTT; CDR3aa: CSARVLGERTGELFF
d_gene: .; j_gene: TRBJ1-2; v_gene: TRBV10-3; abundance: .; CDR3nt: TGTGCCATCAAAGACGGCAACTATGGCTACACCTTC; CDR3aa: CAIKDGNYGYTF
d_gene: TRBD2; j_gene: TRBJ2-1; v_gene: TRBV18; abundance: .; CDR3nt: TGTGCCAGCTCACAGTTCAGCGGGGGGGCCCTCAATGAGCAGTTCTTC; CDR3aa: CASSQFSGGALNEQFF
d_gene: TRBD1; j_gene: TRBJ2-3; v_gene: TRBV29-1; abundance: .; CDR3nt: TGCAGCGTTGGGAGGACAGGGACAGATACGCAGTATTTT; CDR3aa: CSVGRTGTDTQYF
d_gene: .; j_gene: TRBJ2-5; v_gene: TRBV6-2/TRBV6-3; abundance: .; CDR3nt: TGTGCCAGCAGTTACGTGAGGGAGACCCAGTACTTC; CDR3aa: CASSYVRETQYF
d_gene: TRBD1; j_gene: TRBJ2-1; v_gene: TRBV6-2/TRBV6-3; abundance: few; CDR3nt: TGTGCCAGCAGTTGGGGACAGGGGGTTTACAATGAGCAGTTCTTC; CDR3aa: CASSWGQGVYNEQFF
d_gene: .; j_gene: TRBJ2-3; v_gene: TRBV24-1; abundance: .; CDR3nt: TGTGCCACCAGTGACTGGGCCGGATTGGGGTTCACAGATACGCAGTATTTT; CDR3aa: CATSDWAGLGFTDTQYF
d_gene: TRBD1; j_gene: TRBJ1-2; v_gene: TRBV6-1; abundance: few; CDR3nt: TGTGCCAGCAGCTCCGGGACAGGGGGCAGTTATGGCTACACCTTC; CDR3aa: CASSSGTGGSYGYTF